The present T cell receptor (beta chain) was sequenced within a study of cytomegalovirus exposure and HLA in healthy donors. About this clone: The antigen remains unidentified.

Amplification used 60 Vbeta primers and 13 Jbeta primers. Profiling relied on immunoSEQ multiplex PCR, and the TCRdb table lists in-frame clones only, not all of them. The sample consists of about 130,000 clones, 75% to 90% of them appearing once. Study-level results: Previously analyzed data showed that most TCR beta V segments were productive at a frequency of about 90% or about 30%.

Per germline, CDR1 SNHLY and CDR2 FYNNEI. The CDR3 is made up of 15 amino acids. After removal of 8 bases from V and 1 base from J, the junction contained 8 bases not matched to a gene. The source is a woman in her 30s in good health and CMV-seropositive. The material sequenced was PBMCs. The genes are TRBV2 and TRBJ2-3, with TRBD1 matching 8 bases. The chain's CDR3 is CASLILTGGTDTQYF. CDR3 DNA sequence: TGTGCCAGCTTAATCTTGACAGGGGGCACAGATACGCAGTATTTT.